This TCR beta chain was obtained from a study of T cell responses to AZD1222 COVID-19 vaccine. Study results and limitations: Most donors were white British and more were female, and clonal diversity was possibly underestimated.

Measured with immunoSEQ multiplex PCR; TCRdb has only the in-frame clones, and not every one. The sample has 75,000 to 100,000 clones; about 90% are singletons. Worth noting for this clone: Its matching antigen is unknown.

Germline CDR1 reads KGHSH; CDR2 reads LQKENI. The CDR3 runs 14 residues. V was clipped by 8 bases and J by 0 bases, with 13 bases between them. The rearrangement joins TRBV18 to TRBJ1-1; D might be TRBD1 (6 bases). This TCR was recovered from an adult in good health. Sequencing was performed on peripheral blood, taken on day 0 of AZD1222 vaccination. CDR3 region: CASNGQIMNTEAFF. The CDR3 coding sequence is TGTGCCAGCAATGGACAGATCATGAACACTGAAGCTTTCTTT.